Given below is one T cell receptor beta chain in context. Its antigen is currently unknown. Per the original data handling: Junction-only sequences without quality scores came from ImmunoSEQ, so filtering differed. Produced via immunoSEQ multiplex PCR; TCRdb's table is partial and in-frame only. That table supplies the V and J calls and clone size; D and trimming were determined from the DNA. The sample has 2,500,000 or so clones; around 92% are singletons. The data derive from a study of shared clonotypes between healthy human individuals. Findings and caveats of the study: The sharing of 4.5% to 6.5% of naive CD4 clonotypes was seen across several donors.

The CDR3 contains 14 residues. Per germline, CDR1 MNHEY and CDR2 SVGAGI. The V gene lost 6 bases and the J gene lost 3 bases, with 14 bases spanning the gap. Researchers partitioned CD4+ cells into CD45RA+ naive and CD45RA-negative memory subsets. Material: naive CD4+ T cells from PBMCs. Regarding subset: CD45RA+ positively selected. The sequence derives from a man between 18 and 35 years old in good health. Some clones in this sample may be carry-over from other donors' samples. The V call is TRBV6-5, the J call TRBJ1-2, with D unresolved. The CDR3 DNA follows: TGTGCCAGCAGCCCTAGACTTTTGGACTATGGCTACACCTTC. Translated, it gives CASSPRLLDYGYTF.